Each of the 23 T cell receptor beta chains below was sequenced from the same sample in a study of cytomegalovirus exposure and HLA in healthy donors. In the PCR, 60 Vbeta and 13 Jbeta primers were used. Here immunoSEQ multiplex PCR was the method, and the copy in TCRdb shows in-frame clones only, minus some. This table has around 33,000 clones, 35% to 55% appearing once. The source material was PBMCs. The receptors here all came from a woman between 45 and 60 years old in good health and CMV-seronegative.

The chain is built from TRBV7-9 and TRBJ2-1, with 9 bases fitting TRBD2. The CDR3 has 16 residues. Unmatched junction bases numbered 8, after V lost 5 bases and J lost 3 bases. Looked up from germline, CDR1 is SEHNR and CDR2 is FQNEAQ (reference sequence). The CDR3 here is CASSPYSGSGYNEQFF. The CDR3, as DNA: TGTGCCAGCAGCCCTTATAGCGGGAGCGGCTACAATGAGCAGTTCTTC.

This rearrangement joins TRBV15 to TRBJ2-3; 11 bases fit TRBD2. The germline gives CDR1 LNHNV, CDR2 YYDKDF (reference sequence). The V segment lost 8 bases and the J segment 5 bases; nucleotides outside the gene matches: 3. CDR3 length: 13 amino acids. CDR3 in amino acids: CATGTSGLDTQYF. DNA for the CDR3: TGTGCCACCGGGACTAGCGGTTTAGATACGCAGTATTTT.

This CDR3 is CASSPAAKGLRETQYF. DNA of the CDR3: TGTGCCAGCAGCCCAGCCGCGAAGGGGCTCCGAGAGACCCAGTACTTC. The chain combines TRBV7-2 with TRBJ2-5, with D possibly TRBD1 on 5 matching bases. The CDR3 has 16 residues. Germline V gene lookup returns CDR1 SGHTA and CDR2 FQGNSA. Deletions cut 5 bases from V and 4 bases from J, with 20 bases between.

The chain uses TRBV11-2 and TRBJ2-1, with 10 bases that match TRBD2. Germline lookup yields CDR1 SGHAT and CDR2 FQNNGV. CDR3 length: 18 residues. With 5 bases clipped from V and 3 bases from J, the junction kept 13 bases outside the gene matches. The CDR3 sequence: CASSPSLPLAGGYNEQFF. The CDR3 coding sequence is TGTGCCAGCAGCCCCTCCTTGCCCTTAGCGGGGGGCTACAATGAGCAGTTCTTC.

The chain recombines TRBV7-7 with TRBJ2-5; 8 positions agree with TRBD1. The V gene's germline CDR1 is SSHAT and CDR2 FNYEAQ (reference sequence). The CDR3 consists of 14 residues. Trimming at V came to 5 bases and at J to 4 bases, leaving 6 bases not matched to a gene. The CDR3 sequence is CASSRGQGTETQYF. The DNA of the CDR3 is TGTGCCAGCAGCCGCGGACAGGGTACAGAGACCCAGTACTTC. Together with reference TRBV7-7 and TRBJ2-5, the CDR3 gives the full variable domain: GAGVSQSPRYKVTKRGQDVTLRCDPISSHATLYWYQQALGQGPEFLTYFNYEAQPDKSGLPSDRFSAERPEGSISTLTIQRTEQRDSAMYRCASSRGQGTETQYFGPGTRLLVL.

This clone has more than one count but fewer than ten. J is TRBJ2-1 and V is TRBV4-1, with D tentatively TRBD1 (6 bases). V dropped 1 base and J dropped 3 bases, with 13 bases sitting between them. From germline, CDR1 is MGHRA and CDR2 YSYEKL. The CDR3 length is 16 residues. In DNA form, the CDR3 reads TGCGCCAGCAGCCAAGGAGGTGCCAGGGGCTACAATGAGCAGTTCTTC. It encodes CASSQGGARGYNEQFF.

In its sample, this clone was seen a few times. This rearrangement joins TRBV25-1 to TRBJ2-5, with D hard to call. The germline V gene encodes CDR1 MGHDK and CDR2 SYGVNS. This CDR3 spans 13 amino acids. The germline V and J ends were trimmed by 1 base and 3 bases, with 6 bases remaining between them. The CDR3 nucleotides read TGTGCCAGCAGTGAATTTAGAGAAGAGACCCAGTACTTC. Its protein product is CASSEFREETQYF.

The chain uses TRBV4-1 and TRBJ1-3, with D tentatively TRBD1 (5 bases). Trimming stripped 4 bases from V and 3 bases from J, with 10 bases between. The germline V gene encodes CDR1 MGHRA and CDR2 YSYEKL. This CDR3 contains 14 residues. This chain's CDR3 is CASSRGGLGNTIYF. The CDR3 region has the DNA TGCGCCAGCAGCCGGGGGGGTCTTGGAAACACCATATATTTT.

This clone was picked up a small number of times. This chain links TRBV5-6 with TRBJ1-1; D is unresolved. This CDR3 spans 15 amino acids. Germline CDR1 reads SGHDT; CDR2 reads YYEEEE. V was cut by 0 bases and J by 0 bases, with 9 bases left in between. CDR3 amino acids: CASSLGQVMNTEAFF. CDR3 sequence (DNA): TGTGCCAGCAGCTTGGGGCAGGTGATGAACACTGAAGCTTTCTTT.

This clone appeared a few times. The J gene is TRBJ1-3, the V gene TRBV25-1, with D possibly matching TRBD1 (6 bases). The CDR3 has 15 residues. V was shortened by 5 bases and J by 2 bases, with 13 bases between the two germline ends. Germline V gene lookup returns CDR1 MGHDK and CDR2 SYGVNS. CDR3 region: CASSLLGGPGNTIYF. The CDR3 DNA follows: TGTGCCAGCAGTCTATTAGGGGGTCCTGGAAACACCATATATTTT.

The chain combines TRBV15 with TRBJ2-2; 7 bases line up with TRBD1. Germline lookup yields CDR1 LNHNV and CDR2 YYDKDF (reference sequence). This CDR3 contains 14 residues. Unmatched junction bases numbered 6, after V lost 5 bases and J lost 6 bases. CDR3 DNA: TGTGCCACCAGCCCCCATACAGGGGCCGGGGAGCTGTTTTTT. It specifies CATSPHTGAGELFF.

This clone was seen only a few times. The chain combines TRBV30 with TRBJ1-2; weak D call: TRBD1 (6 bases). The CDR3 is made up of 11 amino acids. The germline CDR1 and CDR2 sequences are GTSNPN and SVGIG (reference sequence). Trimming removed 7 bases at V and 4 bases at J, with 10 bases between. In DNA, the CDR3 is TGTGCCTTGGGGGCTTCCTATGGCTACACCTTC. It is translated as CALGASYGYTF.

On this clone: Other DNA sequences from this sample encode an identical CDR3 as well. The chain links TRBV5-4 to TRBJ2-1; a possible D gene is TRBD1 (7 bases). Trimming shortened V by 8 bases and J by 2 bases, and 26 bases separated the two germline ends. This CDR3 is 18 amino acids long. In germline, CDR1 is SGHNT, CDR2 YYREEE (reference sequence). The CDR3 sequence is CASSHHQGEVAAYNEQFF. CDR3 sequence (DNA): TGTGCCAGTAGCCACCACCAGGGGGAGGTCGCGGCCTACAATGAGCAGTTCTTC.

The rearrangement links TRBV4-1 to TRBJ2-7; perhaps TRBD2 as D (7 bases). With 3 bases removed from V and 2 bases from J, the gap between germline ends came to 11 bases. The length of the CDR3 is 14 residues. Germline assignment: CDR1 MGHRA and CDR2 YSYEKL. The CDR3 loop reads CASSQGAGAYEQYF. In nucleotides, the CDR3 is TGCGCCAGCAGCCAGGGGGCGGGGGCCTACGAGCAGTACTTC.

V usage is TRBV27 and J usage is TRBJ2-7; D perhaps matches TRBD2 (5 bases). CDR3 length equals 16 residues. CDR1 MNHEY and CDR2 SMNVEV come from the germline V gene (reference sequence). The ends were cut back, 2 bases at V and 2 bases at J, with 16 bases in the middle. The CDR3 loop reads CASSLRTGSPAYEQYF. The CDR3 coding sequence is TGTGCCAGCAGTTTACGGACGGGATCACCCGCCTACGAGCAGTACTTC.

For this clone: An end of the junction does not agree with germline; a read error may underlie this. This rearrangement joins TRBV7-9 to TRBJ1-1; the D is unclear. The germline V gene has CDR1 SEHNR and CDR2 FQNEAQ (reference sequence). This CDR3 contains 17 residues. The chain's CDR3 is CSSSQPAAGIPLAEAFF. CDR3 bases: TGTTCCAGCAGCCAACCGGCCGCCGGGATCCCCTTGGCTGAAGCTTTCTTT. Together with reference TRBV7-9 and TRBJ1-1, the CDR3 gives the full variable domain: DTGVSQNPRHKITKRGQNVTFRCDPISEHNRLYWYRQTLGQGPEFLTYFQNEAQLEKSRLLSDRFSAERPKGSFSTLEIQRTEQGDSAMYLCSSSQPAAGIPLAEAFFGQGTRLTVV.

The CDR3, as DNA: TGTGCCAGCAGCCCCCGGTTTTGGGGCCCGGATGAGACCCAGTACTTC. This gives the protein CASSPRFWGPDETQYF. The V gene is TRBV9, the J gene TRBJ2-5, with D possibly TRBD1 on 5 matching bases. From germline, CDR1 is SGDLS and CDR2 YYNGEE. V was shortened by 4 bases and J by 5 bases, with 21 bases between the two germline ends. This CDR3 comprises 16 residues.

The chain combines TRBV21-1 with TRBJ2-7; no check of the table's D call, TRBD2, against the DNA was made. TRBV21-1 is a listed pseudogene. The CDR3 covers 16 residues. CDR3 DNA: TGTGCCAGCAGCCGAGTTTTTGCTGCGAGCTCCTACGAGCAGTACTTC. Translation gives CASSRVFAASSYEQYF.

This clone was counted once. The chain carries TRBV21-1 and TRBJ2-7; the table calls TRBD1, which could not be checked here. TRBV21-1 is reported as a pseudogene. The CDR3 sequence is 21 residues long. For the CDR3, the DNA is TGTGCCAGCAGCAAAGGGGGGGAGGACAGGGGCCAGACGGGTTGCTCCTACGAGCAGTACTTC. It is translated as CASSKGGEDRGQTGCSYEQYF.

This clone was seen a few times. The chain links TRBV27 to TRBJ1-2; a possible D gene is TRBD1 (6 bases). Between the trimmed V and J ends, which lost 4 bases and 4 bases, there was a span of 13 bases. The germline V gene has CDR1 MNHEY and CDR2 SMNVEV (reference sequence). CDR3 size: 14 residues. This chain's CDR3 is CASSYRDRSYGYTF. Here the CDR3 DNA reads TGTGCCAGCAGTTATCGCGACAGGAGCTATGGCTACACCTTC.

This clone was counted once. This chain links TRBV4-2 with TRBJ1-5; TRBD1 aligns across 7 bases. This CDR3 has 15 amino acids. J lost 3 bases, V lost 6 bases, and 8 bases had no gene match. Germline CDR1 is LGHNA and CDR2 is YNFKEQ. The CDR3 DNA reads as TGTGCCAGCAGACTTGGACAGGCCAACAATCAGCCCCAGCATTTT. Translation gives CASRLGQANNQPQHF.

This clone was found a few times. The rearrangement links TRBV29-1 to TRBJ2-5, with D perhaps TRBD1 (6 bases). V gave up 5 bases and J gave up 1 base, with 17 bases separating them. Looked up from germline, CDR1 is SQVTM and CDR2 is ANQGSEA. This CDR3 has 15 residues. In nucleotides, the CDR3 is TGCAGCGTTCAGGGGACGGCACACTTCCAAGAGACCCAGTACTTC. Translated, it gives CSVQGTAHFQETQYF.

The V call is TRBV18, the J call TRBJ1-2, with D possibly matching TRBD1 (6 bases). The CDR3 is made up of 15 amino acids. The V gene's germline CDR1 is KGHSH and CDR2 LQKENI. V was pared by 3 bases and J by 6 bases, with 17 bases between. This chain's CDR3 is CASSPGDNRQDGYTF. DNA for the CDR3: TGTGCCAGCTCACCGGGGGACAACCGGCAGGATGGCTACACCTTC.